This passage covers 3 T cell receptor beta chains from one sample sequenced in a study of blood T cell repertoires in COVID-19 (dated by TCRdb to the early 2020s). Libraries came from the immunoSEQ multiplex PCR assay. The source is immuneACCESS, and TCRdb retained only in-frame sequences with V and J called. Part of the clones is not carried over; for the studies checked, unresolved V genes explain less than half of this, and the remainder is unexplained. This sample gives around 200,000 clones in total; 80% to 90% of them show up just once. Clones ranked in the top ten supply approximately 0.7% of the sample. The sample taken for sequencing was peripheral blood. Receptors were obtained from a man aged 40-50 years with acute or convalescent COVID-19.

The chain recombines TRBV27 with TRBJ1-5; 7 nucleotides line up with TRBD1. This CDR3 has 15 residues. V was pared by 10 bases and J by 1 base, with 10 bases of the junction left unmatched. Germline CDR1 is MNHEY and CDR2 is SMNVEV (reference sequence). The CDR3 protein is CATLTGRWSNQPQHF. CDR3 bases: TGTGCCACCTTGACAGGGCGGTGGAGCAATCAGCCCCAGCATTTT.

V usage is TRBV7-9 and J usage is TRBJ1-5; D is perhaps TRBD1 (5 bases). The CDR3 consists of 15 residues. Germline-derived CDR1 and CDR2 are SEHNR and FQNEAQ (reference sequence). V gave up 1 base and J gave up 6 bases, with 13 bases separating them. The CDR3 DNA reads TGTGCCAGCAGCTTAGGAGTCAGGGAGGGTCAGCCCCAGCATTTT. Translating it yields CASSLGVREGQPQHF.

The CDR3 DNA is TGTGCCAGCAGTCGACAGGAAGCCTACGAGCAGTACTTC. Translation gives CASSRQEAYEQYF. V and J are TRBV27 and TRBJ2-7; D is perhaps TRBD1 (6 bases). CDR1 is MNHEY, CDR2 SMNVEV, per germline (reference sequence). Trimming removed 5 bases at V and 2 bases at J, with 10 bases between. The CDR3 consists of 13 residues.